The T cell receptor (beta chain) described here comes from a study of blood T cell repertoires in COVID-19. Repertoires were generated with immunoSEQ multiplex PCR, while TCRdb's copy carries only in-frame clones and drops some. This repertoire shows approximately 350,000 clones, around 87% found once; its top ten account for about 6%. The CDR3 sequence is 15 residues long. The germline V gene encodes CDR1 SGHKS and CDR2 YYEKEE (reference sequence). Trimming took off 3 bases at V and 1 base at J, with 13 bases between the two ends. The sample consisted of peripheral blood. The J gene is TRBJ1-1, the V gene TRBV5-5; D not certain. The sequence derives from a woman aged 50 to 65 with COVID-19, enrolled during active disease. The CDR3 DNA follows: TGTGCCAGCAGCTCCCAAGGAGGGCCGAACACTGAAGCTTTCTTT. Amino acid sequence: CASSSQGGPNTEAFF.